The 3 T cell receptor beta chains in this list originate from one sample, sequenced in a study of T cell repertoires and HLA-DP antigens. TCRdb's table, derived via immunoSEQ multiplex PCR, lists solely in-frame clones and lacks some. The sample lists about 89,000 clones, approximately 86% seen once, with 1.7% in the top ten. What these receptors recognize is not known. The sample was CD4+ T cells from PBMCs. These receptor sequences come from a man over 45 in good health and CMV-seronegative.

J is TRBJ1-1 and V is TRBV7-9; D call uncertain. The germline V gene has CDR1 SEHNR and CDR2 FQNEAQ (reference sequence). This CDR3 spans 12 amino acids. Trimming left V 8 bases short and J 5 bases short, with 12 bases between. The CDR3 nucleotides read TGTGCCAGCCAAAGGGCGGGTACTGAAGCTTTCTTT. Amino acids: CASQRAGTEAFF.

V is TRBV6-1 and J is TRBJ2-1; D may be TRBD2 (5 bases). CDR1 MNHNS and CDR2 SASEGT come from the germline V gene. The ends were cut back, 5 bases at V and 2 bases at J, with 13 bases in the middle. The CDR3 is made up of 15 amino acids. CDR3 region: CASSRTLEAYNEQFF. The CDR3 DNA is TGTGCCAGCAGTCGGACTTTGGAGGCCTACAATGAGCAGTTCTTC.

V and J are TRBV6-5 and TRBJ2-7; weak D call: TRBD2 (5 bases). The CDR3 covers 13 residues. Trimming removed 0 bases at V and 7 bases at J, with 10 bases between. Germline-derived CDR1 and CDR2 are MNHEY and SVGAGI. CDR3 region: CASSYSLGGEQYF. The CDR3 DNA is TGTGCCAGCAGTTACTCCCTTGGCGGGGAGCAGTACTTC.